The 19 T cell receptor beta chains below were found in one sample sequenced in a study of blood T cell repertoires in COVID-19. Clones were read by immunoSEQ multiplex PCR, and TCRdb kept only the in-frame ones, dropping some. The table shows roughly 210,000 clones, with 80% to 90% occurring only once. The specimen was PBMCs or T cells enriched from blood (not recorded which). The receptors were gathered from a young man in a cohort exposed to, infected with or recovered from COVID-19 (not recorded which).

The chain uses TRBV4-1 and TRBJ1-3; TRBD1 agrees at 7 bases. CDR1 MGHRA and CDR2 YSYEKL come from the germline V gene. V shed 2 bases, J shed 8 bases, and the junction held 6 bases outside the gene matches. The CDR3 length is 14 residues. CDR3 DNA: TGCGCCAGCAGCCAATTAACAGGGGCGGACACCATATATTTT. Its translation: CASSQLTGADTIYF.

The chain links TRBV27 to TRBJ2-2; 14 bases agree with TRBD2. The ends lost 5 bases at V and 3 bases at J; junction bases unmatched: 5. Germline V gene lookup returns CDR1 MNHEY and CDR2 SMNVEV (reference sequence). The CDR3 length is 17 residues. CDR3 protein: CASSPPGLAGDTGELFF. The CDR3 DNA follows: TGTGCCAGCAGTCCACCGGGACTAGCGGGAGACACCGGGGAGCTGTTTTTT.

The rearrangement links TRBV2 to TRBJ2-3; 9 bases agree with TRBD1. Trimming removed 8 bases from V and 5 bases from J; junction bases left unmatched: 11. Germline CDR1 is SNHLY and CDR2 is FYNNEI. This CDR3 has 15 residues. The CDR3 protein is CASVRDREKVDTQYF. CDR3 coding DNA: TGTGCCAGCGTCCGGGACAGGGAAAAGGTAGATACGCAGTATTTT.

This rearrangement joins TRBV6-2 or TRBV6-3 to TRBJ1-6; no clear D. The CDR3 is made up of 14 amino acids. With 0 bases removed from V and 9 bases from J, the gap between germline ends came to 9 bases. CDR1 and CDR2 (germline): MNHEY, SVGEGT. CDR3 nucleotide sequence: TGTGCCAGCAGTTACTCGAGTGTCGGTTCACCCCTCCACTTT. It is translated as CASSYSSVGSPLHF.

This chain links TRBV12-3 or TRBV12-4 with TRBJ2-5; no clear D. The CDR3 is 13 amino acids. The germline V and J ends were trimmed by 6 bases and 4 bases, with 12 bases remaining between them. The CDR3 loop reads CASSLNYLETQYF. The CDR3 bases are TGTGCCAGCAGCCTCAACTATCTAGAGACCCAGTACTTC.

The V call is TRBV9, the J call TRBJ2-7, with D tentatively TRBD2 (6 bases). The germline V and J ends were trimmed by 2 bases and 3 bases, with 15 bases remaining between them. Germline CDR1 is SGDLS and CDR2 is YYNGEE. The length of the CDR3 is 15 residues. CDR3 bases: TGTGCCAGCAGCGTCACCGGGACGGAGGGCTACGAGCAGTACTTC. Protein sequence: CASSVTGTEGYEQYF.

The chain is built from TRBV2 and TRBJ2-7; maybe TRBD1 (6 bases). This CDR3 has 14 amino acids. V lost 7 bases, J lost 11 bases, and 24 bases lay in between. From germline, CDR1 is SNHLY and CDR2 FYNNEI. The CDR3 loop reads CASIADSGPSSKYF. The CDR3 DNA follows: TGTGCCAGCATCGCGGACAGCGGACCTAGCTCAAAGTACTTC.

V usage is TRBV7-2 and J usage is TRBJ2-1, with D tentatively TRBD2 (5 bases). The CDR3 is 15 amino acids. The germline CDR1 and CDR2 sequences are SGHTA and FQGNSA. Trimming pared 1 base from V and 6 bases from J, leaving 13 bases between. The CDR3 protein is CASSLEAARTNEQFF. The CDR3 bases are TGTGCCAGCAGCTTAGAAGCGGCGAGAACCAATGAGCAGTTCTTC.

The chain employs TRBV11-2 and TRBJ1-2; 8 bases line up with TRBD1. The CDR3 runs to 13 residues. Germline V lookup: CDR1 SGHAT, CDR2 FQNNGV. V trimming: 6 bases; J trimming: 5 bases; junction bases outside the gene matches: 5. CDR3 sequence: CASRPTGGYGYTF. DNA for the CDR3: TGTGCCAGCAGACCTACAGGGGGGTATGGCTACACCTTC.

This chain connects TRBV7-9 to TRBJ1-1; unclear D gene. V lost 5 bases, J lost 0 bases, and 7 bases lay in between. From germline, CDR1 is SEHNR and CDR2 FQNEAQ (reference sequence). CDR3 length equals 13 residues. The CDR3: CASSPLLNTEAFF. CDR3 DNA: TGTGCCAGCAGCCCCCTTCTGAACACTGAAGCTTTCTTT.

The chain carries TRBV7-2 and TRBJ2-5; 7 bases align to TRBD1. The CDR3 contains 15 residues. The V segment lost 2 bases and the J segment 0 bases; nucleotides outside the gene matches: 3. The germline CDR1 and CDR2 sequences are SGHTA and FQGNSA. CDR3 protein: CASSLSGQDQETQYF. The DNA of the CDR3 is TGTGCCAGCAGCTTATCAGGACAGGACCAAGAGACCCAGTACTTC.

The chain recombines TRBV5-4 with TRBJ2-3, with 9 nucleotides matching TRBD1. Germline loops: CDR1 SGHNT, CDR2 YYREEE (reference sequence). The CDR3 loop spans 15 amino acids. The junction had 2 bases not matched to a gene; V was cut back by 2 bases and J by 1 base. In DNA, the CDR3 is TGTGCCAGCAGCTTCGGGACAGGGCGCACAGATACGCAGTATTTT. Its translation is CASSFGTGRTDTQYF. Full variable domain (outside the CDR3, taken from reference TRBV5-4 and TRBJ2-3): ETGVTQSPTHLIKTRGQQVTLRCSSQSGHNTVSWYQQALGQGPQFIFQYYREEENGRGNFPPRFSGLQFPNYSSELNVNALELDDSALYLCASSFGTGRTDTQYFGPGTRLTVL.

The V gene is TRBV28, the J gene TRBJ1-4; tentative D call: TRBD1 (6 bases). This CDR3 contains 15 residues. Germline V gene sequence: CDR1 MDHEN, CDR2 SYDVKM. V was shortened by 8 bases and J by 0 bases, with 13 bases between the two germline ends. The CDR3 protein is CASCAGGPTNEKLFF. As DNA, the CDR3 is TGTGCCAGCTGTGCGGGGGGCCCAACTAATGAAAAACTGTTTTTT.

V and J are TRBV19 and TRBJ2-7, with D possibly matching TRBD1 (5 bases). The CDR3 covers 15 residues. With 6 bases removed from V and 6 bases from J, the gap between germline ends came to 21 bases. Looked up from germline, CDR1 is LNHDA and CDR2 is SQIVND (reference sequence). The DNA for the CDR3 is TGTGCCAGTAGAACACAGGTCGCTGGATCTTCCGAGCAGTACTTC. It codes for CASRTQVAGSSEQYF.

The V gene is TRBV6-5, the J gene TRBJ2-1; 8 nucleotides agree with TRBD2. The CDR3 runs 15 residues. Germline V gives CDR1 MNHEY, CDR2 SVGAGI. J lost 5 bases, V lost 4 bases, and 7 bases had no gene match. As DNA, the CDR3 is TGTGCCAGCAGTTCCGTACTAGCGGACCACAATGAGCAGTTCTTC. Translating gives CASSSVLADHNEQFF.

This clone was seen once. The chain is built from TRBV6-5 and TRBJ2-5, with D tentatively TRBD2 (5 bases). Trimming cost V 1 base and J 4 bases, with 10 bases left between them. The length of the CDR3 is 14 residues. Germline V gene sequence: CDR1 MNHEY, CDR2 SVGAGI. Written as DNA, the CDR3 is TGTGCCAGCAGTTACTTCGGCGGGTTAGAGACCCAGTACTTC. Its protein is CASSYFGGLETQYF.

This clone was counted between two and nine times. The rearrangement uses TRBV3-1 (or the pseudogene TRBV3-2) and TRBJ1-5, with 8 bases matching TRBD1. Germline values: CDR1 LGHDT, CDR2 YNNKEL (reference sequence). The CDR3 totals 15 residues. Trimming took 6 bases from V and 3 from J; bases not matched to a gene: 7. CDR3 nucleotide sequence: TGTGCCAGCAGTCAGGACAGGGCACCCAATCAGCCCCAGCATTTT. This codes for CASSQDRAPNQPQHF.

The rearrangement uses TRBV9 and TRBJ2-7, with TRBD2 as a possible D gene (5 bases). Trimming pared 0 bases from V and 0 bases from J, leaving 13 bases between. Germline CDR1 is SGDLS and CDR2 is YYNGEE. This CDR3 contains 16 residues. CDR3 coding DNA: TGTGCCAGCAGCGTAGGTCCTAGAGGGCACTCCTACGAGCAGTACTTC. It is translated as CASSVGPRGHSYEQYF.

V gene TRBV11-2 combines with J gene TRBJ2-1; 13 bases are a match to TRBD2. This CDR3 has 18 residues. The V gene's germline CDR1 is SGHAT and CDR2 FQNNGV. V shed 5 bases and J 8 bases; nucleotides not matched to a gene: 15. The CDR3 spells CASSPKVLAGGPSDEQFF. The DNA of the CDR3 is TGTGCCAGCAGCCCAAAGGTACTAGCGGGAGGGCCGTCGGATGAGCAGTTCTTC.